This T cell receptor beta chain was identified in a study of shared clonotypes between healthy human individuals. Study outcomes and limitations: In contrast to clonotypes shared by all four donors, non-shared clonotypes had lower generation probabilities.

Generated by immunoSEQ multiplex PCR, the TCRdb table keeps only in-frame clones and is missing some. The data contain 2.3 million or so clones, more than 80% of them seen just once; the ten biggest clones take up about 0.37%. V was pared by 5 bases and J by 6 bases, with 12 bases of the junction left unmatched. The CDR3 spans 16 residues. CDR1 SGHNT and CDR2 YYREEE come from the germline V gene (reference sequence). This clone has just one count. What it binds is unknown. The receptor was derived from a man aged 18 to 29 in good health. Some clones in this sample may be carry-over from other donors' samples. This chain joins TRBV5-4 and TRBJ2-2; 8 nucleotides match TRBD1. Sequenced sample: naive CD4+ T cells from PBMCs. Subset reported: CD45RA+ positively selected. Here the CDR3 DNA reads TGTGCCAGCAGAAAAGGACAGGGTGGTCTTGCCGGGGAGCTGTTTTTT. This codes for CASRKGQGGLAGELFF.